One and the same sample provided the 16 T cell receptor beta chains below, sequenced in a study of cytomegalovirus exposure and HLA in healthy donors. 60 Vbeta and 13 Jbeta primers were used in PCR. Method: immunoSEQ multiplex PCR; TCRdb's copy keeps in-frame clones and lacks some. Counted here are roughly 190,000 clones, roughly 77% occurring once; the ten biggest clones make up approximately 4.8%. The specimen sequenced was PBMCs. These TCRs come from a man younger than 45 in good health and CMV-seropositive.

The chain joins TRBV30 to TRBJ1-3, with D uncertain. V was clipped by 0 bases and J by 3 bases, with 18 bases between them. Germline V gene sequence: CDR1 GTSNPN, CDR2 SVGIG (reference sequence). There are 17 residues in the CDR3. The DNA of the CDR3 is TGTGCCTGGAGTGTACGGTCAGGTATTGCGAATGGAAACACCATATATTTT. Translation: CAWSVRSGIANGNTIYF.

The rearrangement links TRBV27 to TRBJ2-1; the match to TRBD1 covers 8 bases. There are 14 residues in the CDR3. V gave up 1 base and J gave up 8 bases; unmatched junction bases: 4. The germline gives CDR1 MNHEY, CDR2 SMNVEV (reference sequence). This CDR3 reads CASSLLDRVYEQFF. The CDR3 nucleotides read TGTGCCAGCAGTTTATTGGACAGGGTTTATGAGCAGTTCTTC.

This chain uses TRBV7-9 with TRBJ1-5, with D possibly matching TRBD1 (6 bases). The CDR3 covers 13 residues. V was cut by 5 bases and J by 7 bases, with 12 bases left in between. Germline assignment: CDR1 SEHNR and CDR2 FQNEAQ (reference sequence). The CDR3 here is CASSPEGGQPQHF. CDR3 in DNA: TGTGCCAGCAGCCCAGAGGGGGGGCAGCCCCAGCATTTT.

The chain employs TRBV4-2 and TRBJ2-1; D possibly corresponds to TRBD2 (6 bases). Germline values: CDR1 LGHNA, CDR2 YNFKEQ. The CDR3 totals 17 residues. The ends were cut back, 4 bases at V and 1 base at J, with 17 bases in the middle. The CDR3 sequence is CASSLRRMGLSYNEQFF. In DNA form, the CDR3 reads TGTGCCAGCAGCCTAAGGCGAATGGGACTTTCCTACAATGAGCAGTTCTTC.

CDR3: CASSRKGGAGYGYTF. The CDR3 nucleotides are TGTGCCAGTAGTAGGAAAGGGGGCGCGGGCTATGGCTACACCTTC. This chain links TRBV19 with TRBJ1-2; TRBD1 matches at 7 bases. The germline gives CDR1 LNHDA, CDR2 SQIVND (reference sequence). With V trimmed by 4 bases and J by 4 bases, 9 bases remained unmatched. The CDR3 consists of 15 residues. Full variable domain (remainder filled in from reference TRBV19 and TRBJ1-2): DGGITQSPKYLFRKEGQNVTLSCEQNLNHDAMYWYRQDPGQGLRLIYYSQIVNDFQKGDIAEGYSVSREKKESFPLTVTSAQKNPTAFYLCASSRKGGAGYGYTFGSGTRLTVV.

The chain employs TRBV5-4 and TRBJ2-7, with D perhaps TRBD2 (6 bases). CDR1 is SGHNT and CDR2 is YYREEE in the germline V gene (reference sequence). The CDR3 is 13 amino acids. V lost 3 bases to trimming and J lost 5 bases, with 12 bases between them. Here the CDR3 reads CASSSGVKDEQYF. DNA of the CDR3: TGTGCCAGCAGCTCGGGGGTAAAAGACGAGCAGTACTTC.

This sequence joins TRBV11-2 and TRBJ2-3, with D tentatively TRBD2 (7 bases). The CDR3 is 15 residues long. V lost 5 bases and J 6 bases, leaving 18 bases between the germline ends. Germline CDR1 SGHAT, CDR2 FQNNGV. The CDR3 DNA follows: TGTGCCAGCAGCCTGGGGGGGGCCCTGGACGATACGCAGTATTTT. It encodes CASSLGGALDDTQYF. The whole variable domain, remainder taken from reference TRBV11-2 and TRBJ2-3, is EAGVAQSPRYKIIEKRQSVAFWCNPISGHATLYWYQQILGQGPKLLIQFQNNGVVDDSQLPKDRFSAERLKGVDSTLKIQPAKLEDSAVYLCASSLGGALDDTQYFGPGTRLTVL.

The chain links TRBV18 to TRBJ2-7; 11 nucleotides agree with TRBD2. J gave up 1 base and V 1 base, and 3 bases lay outside the gene matches. CDR1 KGHSH and CDR2 LQKENI come from the germline V gene. The CDR3 length is 16 residues. CDR3 sequence reads: CASSPRSGRDSYEQYF. The CDR3, as DNA: TGTGCCAGCTCACCACGTAGCGGGAGGGATTCCTACGAGCAGTACTTC.

V and J are TRBV9 and TRBJ2-1; TRBD2 matches 10 bases. Trimming at V came to 4 bases and at J to 0 bases, leaving 7 bases not matched to a gene. Germline V gene data show CDR1 as SGDLS and CDR2 as YYNGEE. The CDR3 totals 17 residues. CDR3 sequence: CASSPRTSGRSYNEQFF. The CDR3 DNA is TGTGCCAGCAGCCCCCGGACTAGCGGCCGCTCCTACAATGAGCAGTTCTTC.

The chain joins TRBV11-3 to TRBJ2-1; the D gene is possibly TRBD1 (5 bases). The CDR3 runs 14 residues. V lost 5 bases to trimming and J lost 6 bases, with 14 bases between them. Germline-derived CDR1 and CDR2 are SGHNT and YENEEA. As DNA, the CDR3 is TGTGCCAGCAGCCCCCAGGGTGTTAGCAATGAGCAGTTCTTC. This gives the protein CASSPQGVSNEQFF.

This chain uses TRBV28 with TRBJ2-7, with 8 positions matching TRBD1. Trimming took 1 base from V and 2 from J; bases not matched to a gene: 7. The germline V gene encodes CDR1 MDHEN and CDR2 SYDVKM. The CDR3 length is 16 residues. The CDR3 is CASSLSGTGGTYEQYF. DNA for the CDR3: TGTGCCAGCAGTTTATCAGGAACAGGGGGTACCTACGAGCAGTACTTC.

This chain uses TRBV30 with TRBJ2-7, with a tentative D call TRBD1 (8 bases). V was trimmed by 4 bases and J by 12 bases, leaving 31 bases between them. This CDR3 has 16 residues. Per the germline V gene, CDR1 is GTSNPN and CDR2 is SVGIG (reference sequence). The CDR3 DNA sequence: TGTGCCTGGACCCTACAGAGGGGAACAGGGGGAGGGGTGGTGTACTTC. This encodes CAWTLQRGTGGGVVYF.

This clone was counted once. This chain uses TRBV6-5 with TRBJ2-3; 7 bases are shared with TRBD1. Germline values: CDR1 MNHEY, CDR2 SVGAGI. J was trimmed by 0 bases and V by 4 bases; bases with no gene match: 7. The CDR3 sequence is 16 residues long. The CDR3 loop reads CASSLPGTASTDTQYF. CDR3 DNA sequence: TGTGCCAGCAGTTTACCCGGGACAGCCAGCACAGATACGCAGTATTTT.

The V call is TRBV28, the J call TRBJ2-7; D remains ambiguous. Trimming removed 8 bases from V and 0 bases from J, with 8 bases in between. Germline V gene lookup returns CDR1 MDHEN and CDR2 SYDVKM. There are 12 residues in the CDR3. The CDR3 nucleotides are TGTGCCAGCCGAGGCAGCTCCTACGAGCAGTACTTC. It translates to CASRGSSYEQYF.

This clone was observed a handful of times. The chain is built from TRBV5-1 and TRBJ2-2, with D unresolved. In germline, CDR1 is SGHRS, CDR2 YFSETQ. The CDR3 loop spans 14 amino acids. With 0 bases removed from V and 1 base from J, the gap between germline ends came to 4 bases. Here the CDR3 DNA reads TGCGCCAGCAGCTTGGGAGAGAACACCGGGGAGCTGTTTTTT. Encoded protein: CASSLGENTGELFF.

V and J are TRBV28 and TRBJ1-2; 9 positions agree with TRBD1. Trimming removed 6 bases from V and 8 bases from J; junction bases left unmatched: 16. Germline V gene lookup returns CDR1 MDHEN and CDR2 SYDVKM. CDR3 length: 16 amino acids. CDR3 loop: CASRTHSSGQGGGYTF. Here the CDR3 DNA reads TGTGCCAGCAGAACCCACTCATCGGGACAGGGTGGGGGCTACACCTTC.